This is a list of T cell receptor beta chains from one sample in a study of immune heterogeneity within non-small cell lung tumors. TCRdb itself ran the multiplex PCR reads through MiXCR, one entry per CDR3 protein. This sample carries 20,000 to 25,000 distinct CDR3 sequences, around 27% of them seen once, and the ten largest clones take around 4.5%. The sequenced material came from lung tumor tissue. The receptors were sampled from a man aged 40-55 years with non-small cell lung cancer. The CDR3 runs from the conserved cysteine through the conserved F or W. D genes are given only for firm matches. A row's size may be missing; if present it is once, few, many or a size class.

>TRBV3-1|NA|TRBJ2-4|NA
TGTGCCAGCAGCCAAGATACGCTAGCCAAAAACATTCAGTACTTC
CASSQDTLAKNIQYF
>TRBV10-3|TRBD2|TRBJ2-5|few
TGTGCCATCAGCTTGACTAGCGAGCTAATGCCCCAGTACTTC
CAISLTSELMPQYF
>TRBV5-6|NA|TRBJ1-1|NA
TGTGCCAGCAGCTTGGTTAGGCAGGCAGCAGCTTTCTTT
CASSLVRQAAAFF
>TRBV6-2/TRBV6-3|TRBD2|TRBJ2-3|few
TGTGCCAGCACCCCGCGGTCGGGGAGGGCCTCAGATACGCAGTATTTT
CASTPRSGRASDTQYF
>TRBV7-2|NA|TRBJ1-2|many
TGTGCCAGCAGCCCCGGGGGGGGGCTAGGCTATGGCTACACCTTC
CASSPGGGLGYGYTF
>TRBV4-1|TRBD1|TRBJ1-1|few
TGCGCCAGCAGCCGCCAGTGGGGACAGCAGAACACTGAAGCTTTCTTT
CASSRQWGQQNTEAFF
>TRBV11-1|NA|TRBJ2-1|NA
TGTGCCAGCAGCAGGAGACAGAGTTTAAGACCCGCCAATGAGCAGTTCTTC
CASSRRQSLRPANEQFF
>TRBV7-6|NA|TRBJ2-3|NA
TGTGCCAGCAGCTTAGTGTCCGAAACGCAGTATTTT
CASSLVSETQYF
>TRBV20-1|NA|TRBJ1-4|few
TGCAGTGCCTCTATTACGGGCCACCTCTCGGAAAAACTGTTTTTT
CSASITGHLSEKLFF
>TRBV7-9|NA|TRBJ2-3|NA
TGTGCCAGCAGCCTTCTAGCGACCCCTTACACAGATACGCAGTATTTT
CASSLLATPYTDTQYF
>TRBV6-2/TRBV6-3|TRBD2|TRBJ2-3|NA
TGTGCTATAAGGCTAGGCGGGAGTTTCTTTACGCAGTATTTT
CAIRLGGSFFTQYF
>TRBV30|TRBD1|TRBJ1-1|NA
TGTGCCCTCACACAGGGGTTTGGCACTGAAGCTTTCTTT
CALTQGFGTEAFF
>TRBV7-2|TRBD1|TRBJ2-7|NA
TGTGCCAGCAGCTTGGGGACAGCCCTGGGGGAGCAGTACTTC
CASSLGTALGEQYF
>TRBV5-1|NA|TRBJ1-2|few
TGCGCCAGCAGCGGCCAGGACACCGCGGAGACCTTC
CASSGQDTAETF
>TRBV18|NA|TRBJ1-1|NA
TGTGCCAGCTCACAGGGGGGGAACACTGAAGCTTTCTTT
CASSQGGNTEAFF
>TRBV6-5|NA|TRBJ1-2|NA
TGTGCCAGCAGTTACTCGACCGGACAGCTATCCTTCAACTATGGCTACACCTTC
CASSYSTGQLSFNYGYTF
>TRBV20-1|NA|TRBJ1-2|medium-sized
TGCAGTGCTAGGAAGCGACAGTCTAACTATGGCTACACCTTC
CSARKRQSNYGYTF
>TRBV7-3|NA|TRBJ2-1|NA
TGTGCCAGCAGCTTAACTAACGACAATGAGCAGTTCTTC
CASSLTNDNEQFF
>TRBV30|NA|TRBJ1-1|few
TGTGCCTGGAGTGTATGGCAGAACACTGAAGCTTTCTTT
CAWSVWQNTEAFF